What follows describes a single TCR beta chain. This specimen belongs to a study of blood T cell repertoires in COVID-19. The wider study: Sites in the United States, Italy and Spain provided acute and convalescent COVID-19 samples. Nucleic acid was either cDNA or gDNA, and it came from T cells, B-cell-depleted T cells, or PBMCs.

In the authors' workflow: Nucleated cell counts were estimated from reference gene primer amplification. Measured with immunoSEQ multiplex PCR; TCRdb has only the in-frame clones, and not every one. V and J calls and clone size are those listed in that table; D and trimming were worked out from the DNA. The sample holds 120,000 to 150,000 clones, roughly 81% seen once. The CDR3 runs to 14 residues. The source of this sequence is a human donor with acute or convalescent COVID-19. The donor label of this sample is uncertain. This rearrangement joins TRBV21-1 to TRBJ2-7; TRBD2 reflects the table's D call only, with no check against the DNA. TRBV21-1 is a recognized pseudogene. Sequencing was performed on peripheral blood. CDR3 coding DNA: TGTGCCAGCAGCTTAAGGGAGGGGGTTTACGAGCAGTACGTC. This translates into CASSLREGVYEQYV.